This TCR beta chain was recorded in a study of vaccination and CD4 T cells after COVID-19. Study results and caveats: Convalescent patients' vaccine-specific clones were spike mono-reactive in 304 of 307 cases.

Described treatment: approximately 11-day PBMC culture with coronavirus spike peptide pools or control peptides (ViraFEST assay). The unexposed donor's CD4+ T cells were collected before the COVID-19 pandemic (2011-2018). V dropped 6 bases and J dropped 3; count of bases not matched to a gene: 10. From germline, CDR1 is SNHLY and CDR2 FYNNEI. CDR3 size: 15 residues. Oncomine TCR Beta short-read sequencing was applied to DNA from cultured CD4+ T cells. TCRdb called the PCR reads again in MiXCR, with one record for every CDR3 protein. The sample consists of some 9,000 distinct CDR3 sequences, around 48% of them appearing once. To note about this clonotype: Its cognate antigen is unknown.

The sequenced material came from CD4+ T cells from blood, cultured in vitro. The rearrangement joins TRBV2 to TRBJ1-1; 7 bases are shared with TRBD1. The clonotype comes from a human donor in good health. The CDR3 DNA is TGTGCCAGCAGCGGTCCGGGACAGAGCGACACTGAAGCTTTCTTT. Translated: CASSGPGQSDTEAFF. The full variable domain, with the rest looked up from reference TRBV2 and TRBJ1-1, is EPEVTQTPSHQVTQMGQEVILRCVPISNHLYFYWYRQILGQKVEFLVSFYNNEISEKSEIFDDQFSVERPDGSNFTLKIRSTKLEDSAMYFCASSGPGQSDTEAFFGQGTRLTVV.